This TCR beta chain was captured in a study of T cell responses to AZD1222 COVID-19 vaccine. Sequenced by immunoSEQ multiplex PCR; TCRdb stores in-frame clones only, minus some. The repertoire holds 110,000 or so clones, with roughly 87% as singletons. Worth noting for this clone: Its specificity is unknown.

General study results and limits: Baseline seropositivity characterized only a handful of AZD1222 recipients. Repertoires were sampled only after the peak T cell response. Spike was spanned by vaccine-associated CD4 TCRs, which were dominant at 160-218 and 743-854. Targets within unmutated variant regions were reportedly found for nearly half of spike-specific TCRs.

V lost 3 bases to trimming and J lost 4 bases, with 15 bases between them. Germline lookup yields CDR1 DFQATT and CDR2 SNEGSKA (reference sequence). The CDR3 sequence is 14 residues long. The clonotype comes from an adult in good health. The sample consisted of peripheral blood, taken on day 0 of AZD1222 vaccination. V gene TRBV20-1 combines with J gene TRBJ1-1; D is unclear. The CDR3 DNA sequence: TGCAGTGCTAGTGGCATGCAGTACAGCACTGAAGCTTTCTTT. Translating it yields CSASGMQYSTEAFF.